Each of the 15 T cell receptor beta chains below was sequenced from the same sample in a study of blood T cell repertoires in COVID-19. The protocol was immunoSEQ multiplex PCR, while the TCRdb copy is restricted to in-frame clones and leaves out a portion. This sample yields hundreds of thousands of clones, of which around 84% are seen a single time; 15% to 20% belongs to the top ten. The sequenced sample consisted of peripheral blood. The receptors here all came from a woman aged 80 or over with active or convalescent COVID-19.

The chain is built from TRBV3-1 (or the pseudogene TRBV3-2) and TRBJ2-2, with TRBD2 matching 13 bases. Trimming took 4 bases from V and 8 from J; bases not matched to a gene: 4. The CDR3 runs 15 residues. Germline-derived CDR1 and CDR2 are LGHDT and YNNKEL (reference sequence). The CDR3 region has the DNA TGTGCCAGCAGCCGAGGACTAGCGGGGGTTGGGGAGCTGTTTTTT. It translates to CASSRGLAGVGELFF.

The chain links TRBV11-2 to TRBJ1-5; 9 nucleotides agree with TRBD1. This CDR3 is built from 15 residues. The germline V gene has CDR1 SGHAT and CDR2 FQNNGV. The ends lost 1 base at V and 7 bases at J; junction bases unmatched: 5. The CDR3 spells CASSLGTGVGQPQHF. CDR3 DNA: TGTGCCAGCAGCTTAGGGACAGGGGTTGGACAGCCCCAGCATTTT.

The chain employs TRBV14 and TRBJ1-3, with TRBD1 matching 7 bases. After removal of 4 bases from V and 4 bases from J, the junction contained 4 bases not matched to a gene. The CDR3 runs 14 residues. Germline V gene lookup returns CDR1 SGHDN and CDR2 FVKESK. As DNA, the CDR3 is TGTGCCAGCAGCCTGACAGGGCTCGGAAACACCATATATTTT. Its translation is CASSLTGLGNTIYF.

The rearrangement links TRBV11-2 to TRBJ1-2; maybe TRBD1 (5 bases). V was clipped by 1 base and J by 5 bases, with 14 bases between them. Germline V gene sequence: CDR1 SGHAT, CDR2 FQNNGV. The CDR3 sequence is 15 residues long. The CDR3 sequence is CASSLGRDLGYGYTF. CDR3 sequence (DNA): TGTGCCAGCAGCTTAGGGAGGGACCTCGGGTATGGCTACACCTTC.

The rearrangement joins TRBV5-1 to TRBJ1-2; D may be TRBD1 (5 bases). V lost 1 base to trimming and J lost 3 bases, with 7 bases between them. The germline CDR1 and CDR2 sequences are SGHRS and YFSETQ. This CDR3 spans 13 amino acids. The CDR3 nucleotides read TGCGCCAGCAGCTTGCAACAGGACTATGGCTACACCTTC. This encodes CASSLQQDYGYTF. Variable domain in full (rest from reference TRBV5-1 and TRBJ1-2): KAGVTQTPRYLIKTRGQQVTLSCSPISGHRSVSWYQQTPGQGLQFLFEYFSETQRNKGNFPGRFSGRQFSNSRSEMNVSTLELGDSALYLCASSLQQDYGYTFGSGTRLTVV.

V gene TRBV9 combines with J gene TRBJ2-3, with 8 bases fitting TRBD2. Germline CDR1 reads SGDLS; CDR2 reads YYNGEE. This CDR3 has 16 residues. With 3 bases clipped from V and 3 bases from J, the junction kept 9 bases outside the gene matches. The chain's CDR3 is CASSGGPGLGTDTQYF. The CDR3 DNA reads as TGTGCCAGCAGCGGAGGACCGGGACTAGGGACAGATACGCAGTATTTT. Complete variable domain (other parts from reference TRBV9 and TRBJ2-3): DSGVTQTPKHLITATGQRVTLRCSPRSGDLSVYWYQQSLDQGLQFLIQYYNGEERAKGNILERFSAQQFPDLHSELNLSSLELGDSALYFCASSGGPGLGTDTQYFGPGTRLTVL.

This chain joins TRBV28 and TRBJ1-4; D remains unclear. Germline assignment: CDR1 MDHEN and CDR2 SYDVKM. CDR3 length equals 13 residues. Trimming removed 5 bases from V and 7 bases from J, with 11 bases in between. CDR3 bases: TGTGCCAGCAGTCCCGTACTTGGTGAAAAACTGTTTTTT. The encoded protein is CASSPVLGEKLFF.

Note on this clone: A junction end diverges from the germline sequence, so it may reflect a read error. V usage is TRBV3-1 (or the pseudogene TRBV3-2) and J usage is TRBJ2-7, with D tentatively TRBD1 (5 bases). CDR1 is LGHDT, CDR2 YNNKEL, per germline (reference sequence). The CDR3 contains 10 residues. CDR3 residues: CASSQDLTEF. The CDR3 coding sequence is TGTGCCAGCAGCCAAGATCTGACAGAGTTC.

J is TRBJ1-1 and V is TRBV18, with unresolved D. The CDR3 is made up of 16 amino acids. Germline loops: CDR1 KGHSH, CDR2 LQKENI. The ends were cut back, 2 bases at V and 0 bases at J, with 13 bases in the middle. The CDR3 DNA sequence: TGTGCCAGCTCACCAAGAGTCACAACTATGAACACTGAAGCTTTCTTT. Translating gives CASSPRVTTMNTEAFF.

The chain combines TRBV6-6 with TRBJ2-3; D is uncertain. There are 15 residues in the CDR3. Trimming removed 6 bases from V and 4 bases from J, with 17 bases in between. Germline V lookup: CDR1 MNHNY, CDR2 SVGAGI (reference sequence). CDR3 sequence: CASSDTWAFSDTQYF. The CDR3 nucleotides read TGTGCCAGCAGCGACACCTGGGCCTTCTCAGATACGCAGTATTTT.

The V gene is TRBV7-2, the J gene TRBJ1-2; D is uncertain. Trimming took 3 bases from V and 8 from J, leaving 22 bases between them. CDR3 length: 16 residues. The V gene's germline CDR1 is SGHTA and CDR2 FQGNSA. CDR3 protein: CASSFTDYPISRGYTF. CDR3 sequence (DNA): TGTGCCAGCAGCTTTACAGACTACCCCATCTCCCGGGGCTACACCTTC.

This clone was detected only once. The chain joins TRBV7-9 to TRBJ2-7; 8 bases map to TRBD1. The CDR3 contains 16 residues. V shed 5 bases and J 2 bases; nucleotides not matched to a gene: 11. Germline-derived CDR1 and CDR2 are SEHNR and FQNEAQ (reference sequence). The CDR3 nucleotides are TGTGCCAGCAGCCATCCTCCGGGACAGGTTACCTACGAGCAGTACTTC. Translated, it gives CASSHPPGQVTYEQYF.

The gene calls are TRBV9 and TRBJ1-4; TRBD1 agrees at 9 bases. Germline CDR1 reads SGDLS; CDR2 reads YYNGEE. The ends lost 4 bases at V and 8 bases at J; junction bases unmatched: 6. The CDR3 has 14 amino acids. The CDR3 region has the DNA TGTGCCAGCAGCCCGGGACAGGGTGGGGAAAAACTGTTTTTT. It encodes CASSPGQGGEKLFF.

As regards this clone: Other DNA sequences in the same sample also yield this CDR3. The rearrangement links TRBV18 to TRBJ1-2; D is perhaps TRBD1 (5 bases). The CDR3 is made up of 13 amino acids. Trimming shortened V by 3 bases and J by 3 bases, and 8 bases separated the two germline ends. Germline CDR1 and CDR2: KGHSH and LQKENI. Here the CDR3 reads CASSPGGDYGYTF. CDR3 sequence (DNA): TGTGCCAGCTCACCCGGGGGGGACTATGGCTACACCTTC.

This chain joins TRBV28 and TRBJ2-5, with a possible D match to TRBD2 (6 bases). V dropped 7 bases and J dropped 4 bases, with 13 bases sitting between them. The CDR3 has 13 amino acids. Germline loops: CDR1 MDHEN, CDR2 SYDVKM. For the CDR3, the DNA is TGTGCCAGCACCCCAGGGAGGCCAGAGACCCAGTACTTC. Protein sequence: CASTPGRPETQYF.